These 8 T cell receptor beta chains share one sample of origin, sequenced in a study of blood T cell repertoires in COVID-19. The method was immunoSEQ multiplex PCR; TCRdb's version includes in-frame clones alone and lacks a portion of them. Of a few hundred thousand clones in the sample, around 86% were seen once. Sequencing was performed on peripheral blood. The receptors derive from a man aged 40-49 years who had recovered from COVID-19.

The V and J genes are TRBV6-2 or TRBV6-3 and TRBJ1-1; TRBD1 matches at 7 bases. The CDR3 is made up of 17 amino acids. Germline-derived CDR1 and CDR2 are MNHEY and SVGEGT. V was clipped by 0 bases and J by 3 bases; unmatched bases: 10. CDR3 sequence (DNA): TGTGCCAGCAGTTACTCGAAGACAGGGAATCTTCACACTGAAGCTTTCTTT. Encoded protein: CASSYSKTGNLHTEAFF.

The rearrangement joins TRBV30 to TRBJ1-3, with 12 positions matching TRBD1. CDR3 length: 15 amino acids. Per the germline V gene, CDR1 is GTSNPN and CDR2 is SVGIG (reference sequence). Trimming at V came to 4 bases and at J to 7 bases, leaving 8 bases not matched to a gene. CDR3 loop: CAWNSGTGGGNTIYF. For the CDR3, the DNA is TGTGCCTGGAATTCCGGGACAGGGGGCGGCAACACCATATATTTT.

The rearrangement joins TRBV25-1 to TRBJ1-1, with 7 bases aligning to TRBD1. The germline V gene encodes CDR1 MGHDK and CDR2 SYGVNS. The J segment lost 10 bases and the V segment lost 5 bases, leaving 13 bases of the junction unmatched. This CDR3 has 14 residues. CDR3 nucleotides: TGTGCCAGCAGTCCGATGACAGGGACCTACGGAGCTTTCTTT. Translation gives CASSPMTGTYGAFF.

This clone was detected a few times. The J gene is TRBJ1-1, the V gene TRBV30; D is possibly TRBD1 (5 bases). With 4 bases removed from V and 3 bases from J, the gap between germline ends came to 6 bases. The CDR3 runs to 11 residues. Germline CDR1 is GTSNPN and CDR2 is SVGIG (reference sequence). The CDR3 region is CAWMTDTEAFF. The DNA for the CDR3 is TGTGCCTGGATGACAGACACTGAAGCTTTCTTT. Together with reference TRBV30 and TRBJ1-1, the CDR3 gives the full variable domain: SQTIHQWPATLVQPVGSPLSLECTVEGTSNPNLYWYRQAAGRGLQLLFYSVGIGQISSEVPQNLSASRPQDRQFILSSKKLLLSDSGFYLCAWMTDTEAFFGQGTRLTVV.

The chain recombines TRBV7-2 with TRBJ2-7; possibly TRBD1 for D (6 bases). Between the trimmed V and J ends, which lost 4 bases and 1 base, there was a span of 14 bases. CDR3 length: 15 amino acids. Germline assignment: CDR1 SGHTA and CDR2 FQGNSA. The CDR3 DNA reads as TGTGCCAGCAGCTCCTCAGGACAGTTTTCCTACGAGCAGTACTTC. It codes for CASSSSGQFSYEQYF. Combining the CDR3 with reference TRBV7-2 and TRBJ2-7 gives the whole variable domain GAGVSQSPSNKVTEKGKDVELRCDPISGHTALYWYRQSLGQGLEFLIYFQGNSAPDKSGLPSDRFSAERTGGSVSTLTIQRTQQEDSAVYLCASSSSGQFSYEQYFGPGTRLTVT.

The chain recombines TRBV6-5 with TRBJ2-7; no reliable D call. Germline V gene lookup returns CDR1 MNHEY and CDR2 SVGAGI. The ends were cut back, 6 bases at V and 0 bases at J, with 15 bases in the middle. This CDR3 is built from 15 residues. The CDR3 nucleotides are TGTGCCAGCAGCCGGCCCCCAGGAACCTCCTACGAGCAGTACTTC. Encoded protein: CASSRPPGTSYEQYF.

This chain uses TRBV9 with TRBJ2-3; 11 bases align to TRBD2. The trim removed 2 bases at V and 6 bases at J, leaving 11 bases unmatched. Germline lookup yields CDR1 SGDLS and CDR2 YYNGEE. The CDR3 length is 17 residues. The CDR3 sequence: CASSVPLAGGPTDTQYF. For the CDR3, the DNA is TGTGCCAGCAGCGTCCCCCTAGCGGGGGGACCTACGGATACGCAGTATTTT.

In DNA form, the CDR3 reads TGTGCCAGCAGCCCTAGCGGGGCCTACGAGCAGTACTTC. This gives the protein CASSPSGAYEQYF. The chain carries TRBV7-9 and TRBJ2-7; 9 bases fit TRBD2. Looked up from germline, CDR1 is SEHNR and CDR2 is FQNEAQ (reference sequence). The CDR3 is made up of 13 amino acids. V was pared by 5 bases and J by 2 bases, with 1 base of the junction left unmatched.